This is a list of T cell receptor beta chains from one sample in a study of blood T cell repertoires in COVID-19. The protocol was immunoSEQ multiplex PCR, while the TCRdb copy is restricted to in-frame clones and leaves out a portion. This sample has about 98,000 clones, with 84% found just once. Sequencing was performed on peripheral blood. Receptor source: a man aged 35 to 55 with active or convalescent COVID-19. CDR3s include the opening cysteine and the closing phenylalanine or tryptophan. The D gene is left open where the match is weak. Not every row has a clone size; where given, it reads once, few, many or a size class.

D gene: -; J gene: TRBJ1-1; clone size: -; V gene: TRBV29-1; CDR3 DNA: TGCAGCGTAACGCGGGGGGACACTGAAGCTTTCTTT; CDR3 protein: CSVTRGDTEAFF
D gene: -; J gene: TRBJ2-7; clone size: -; V gene: TRBV12-5; CDR3 DNA: TGTGCTAGTGGGGTGACAGGATCCTACGAGCAGTACTTC; CDR3 protein: CASGVTGSYEQYF
D gene: TRBD1; J gene: TRBJ1-1; clone size: -; V gene: TRBV7-2; CDR3 DNA: TGTGCCAGCAGCCTACAGGGGGCAGGGACTGAAGCTTTCTTT; CDR3 protein: CASSLQGAGTEAFF
D gene: -; J gene: TRBJ1-1; clone size: -; V gene: TRBV3-1/TRBV3-2; CDR3 DNA: TGTGCCAGCAGCCAAGCTCAGGGGACGAACACTGAAGCTTTCTTT; CDR3 protein: CASSQAQGTNTEAFF
D gene: -; J gene: TRBJ2-6; clone size: -; V gene: TRBV3-1/TRBV3-2; CDR3 DNA: TGTGCCAGCAGCCCTAACTCTGGGGCCAACGTCCTGACTTTC; CDR3 protein: CASSPNSGANVLTF
D gene: -; J gene: TRBJ1-1; clone size: -; V gene: TRBV10-3; CDR3 DNA: TGTGCCATCAGTGGCACAGGGACGAACACTGAAGCTTTCTTT; CDR3 protein: CAISGTGTNTEAFF
D gene: TRBD1; J gene: TRBJ2-6; clone size: -; V gene: TRBV7-9; CDR3 DNA: TGTGCCAGCAGCTTAGGGACAGGGAGCTCTGGGGCCAACGTCCTGACTTTC; CDR3 protein: CASSLGTGSSGANVLTF
D gene: TRBD2; J gene: TRBJ2-1; clone size: -; V gene: TRBV19; CDR3 DNA: TGTGCCAGTAGTAGTACCGGGAGGTTCGTCAATGAGCAGTTCTTC; CDR3 protein: CASSSTGRFVNEQFF
D gene: -; J gene: TRBJ2-1; clone size: -; V gene: TRBV18; CDR3 DNA: TGTGCCAGCTCACCACAGTACCAGGGGAATGAGCAGTTCTTC; CDR3 protein: CASSPQYQGNEQFF
D gene: -; J gene: TRBJ2-7; clone size: few; V gene: TRBV30; CDR3 DNA: TGTGCCTGGGGGACATCTTACGAGCAGTACTTC; CDR3 protein: CAWGTSYEQYF
D gene: TRBD1; J gene: TRBJ1-5; clone size: -; V gene: TRBV5-6; CDR3 DNA: TGTGCCAGCAGCTTGACAGGGGGACTCAATCAGCCCCAGCATTTT; CDR3 protein: CASSLTGGLNQPQHF
D gene: TRBD2; J gene: TRBJ2-7; clone size: -; V gene: TRBV5-1; CDR3 DNA: TGCGCCAGCAGCTTAGGATCGACTAGCGGGGTAAGCTACGAGCAGTACTTC; CDR3 protein: CASSLGSTSGVSYEQYF
D gene: -; J gene: TRBJ1-6; clone size: -; V gene: TRBV18; CDR3 DNA: TGTGCCAGCTCCCGCGGGGATTCACCCCTCCACTTT; CDR3 protein: CASSRGDSPLHF
D gene: -; J gene: TRBJ1-1; clone size: -; V gene: TRBV2; CDR3 DNA: TGTGCCAGCGAAAGGGGGGGCATGAACACTGAAGCTTTCTTT; CDR3 protein: CASERGGMNTEAFF
D gene: -; J gene: TRBJ1-1; clone size: once; V gene: TRBV14; CDR3 DNA: TGTGCCAGCAGCCAATTAGGAGGGAACACTGAAGCTTTCTTT; CDR3 protein: CASSQLGGNTEAFF
D gene: TRBD1; J gene: TRBJ2-2; clone size: -; V gene: TRBV7-3; CDR3 DNA: TGTGCCAGCAGCTCAGACAGGGTCTCCGGGGAGCTGTTTTTT; CDR3 protein: CASSSDRVSGELFF
D gene: -; J gene: TRBJ2-1; clone size: -; V gene: TRBV7-2; CDR3 DNA: TGTGCCAGCAACGTGATACAGGGCAATGAGCAGTTCTTC; CDR3 protein: CASNVIQGNEQFF
D gene: TRBD1; J gene: TRBJ1-6; clone size: -; V gene: TRBV27; CDR3 DNA: TGTGCCAGCAGGGGACAGGGTGGCTCCTATAATTCACCCCTCCACTTT; CDR3 protein: CASRGQGGSYNSPLHF
D gene: TRBD1; J gene: TRBJ1-4; clone size: -; V gene: TRBV18; CDR3 DNA: TGTGCCAGCTCACGAGGGACAGCAACTAATGAAAAACTGTTTTTT; CDR3 protein: CASSRGTATNEKLFF
D gene: TRBD1; J gene: TRBJ2-3; clone size: -; V gene: TRBV15; CDR3 DNA: TGTGCCACCAGCACACGACTTCTGACAGGGGTGCTCACAGATACGCAGTATTTT; CDR3 protein: CATSTRLLTGVLTDTQYF
D gene: TRBD1; J gene: TRBJ1-2; clone size: once; V gene: TRBV5-1; CDR3 DNA: TGCGCCAGCAGCTTAACAGGGGACTATGGCTACACCTTC; CDR3 protein: CASSLTGDYGYTF
D gene: TRBD2; J gene: TRBJ2-5; clone size: -; V gene: TRBV3-1/TRBV3-2; CDR3 DNA: TGTGCCAGCAGGCAAAACATCGCGTCCCGGGAGGGCCAGTACTTC; CDR3 protein: CASRQNIASREGQYF
D gene: -; J gene: TRBJ2-1; clone size: -; V gene: TRBV13; CDR3 DNA: TGTGCCAGCAGCCGTGGGGGCGGATTAAACAATGAGCAGTTCTTC; CDR3 protein: CASSRGGGLNNEQFF
D gene: TRBD1; J gene: TRBJ1-4; clone size: -; V gene: TRBV3-1/TRBV3-2; CDR3 DNA: TGTGCCAGCAGCGGGACAGGCACTAATGAAAAACTGTTTTTT; CDR3 protein: CASSGTGTNEKLFF
D gene: TRBD1; J gene: TRBJ2-5; clone size: -; V gene: TRBV6-6; CDR3 DNA: TGTGCCAGCAGTGGTAGCGGACAGGGGAGAGAGACCCAGTACTTC; CDR3 protein: CASSGSGQGRETQYF